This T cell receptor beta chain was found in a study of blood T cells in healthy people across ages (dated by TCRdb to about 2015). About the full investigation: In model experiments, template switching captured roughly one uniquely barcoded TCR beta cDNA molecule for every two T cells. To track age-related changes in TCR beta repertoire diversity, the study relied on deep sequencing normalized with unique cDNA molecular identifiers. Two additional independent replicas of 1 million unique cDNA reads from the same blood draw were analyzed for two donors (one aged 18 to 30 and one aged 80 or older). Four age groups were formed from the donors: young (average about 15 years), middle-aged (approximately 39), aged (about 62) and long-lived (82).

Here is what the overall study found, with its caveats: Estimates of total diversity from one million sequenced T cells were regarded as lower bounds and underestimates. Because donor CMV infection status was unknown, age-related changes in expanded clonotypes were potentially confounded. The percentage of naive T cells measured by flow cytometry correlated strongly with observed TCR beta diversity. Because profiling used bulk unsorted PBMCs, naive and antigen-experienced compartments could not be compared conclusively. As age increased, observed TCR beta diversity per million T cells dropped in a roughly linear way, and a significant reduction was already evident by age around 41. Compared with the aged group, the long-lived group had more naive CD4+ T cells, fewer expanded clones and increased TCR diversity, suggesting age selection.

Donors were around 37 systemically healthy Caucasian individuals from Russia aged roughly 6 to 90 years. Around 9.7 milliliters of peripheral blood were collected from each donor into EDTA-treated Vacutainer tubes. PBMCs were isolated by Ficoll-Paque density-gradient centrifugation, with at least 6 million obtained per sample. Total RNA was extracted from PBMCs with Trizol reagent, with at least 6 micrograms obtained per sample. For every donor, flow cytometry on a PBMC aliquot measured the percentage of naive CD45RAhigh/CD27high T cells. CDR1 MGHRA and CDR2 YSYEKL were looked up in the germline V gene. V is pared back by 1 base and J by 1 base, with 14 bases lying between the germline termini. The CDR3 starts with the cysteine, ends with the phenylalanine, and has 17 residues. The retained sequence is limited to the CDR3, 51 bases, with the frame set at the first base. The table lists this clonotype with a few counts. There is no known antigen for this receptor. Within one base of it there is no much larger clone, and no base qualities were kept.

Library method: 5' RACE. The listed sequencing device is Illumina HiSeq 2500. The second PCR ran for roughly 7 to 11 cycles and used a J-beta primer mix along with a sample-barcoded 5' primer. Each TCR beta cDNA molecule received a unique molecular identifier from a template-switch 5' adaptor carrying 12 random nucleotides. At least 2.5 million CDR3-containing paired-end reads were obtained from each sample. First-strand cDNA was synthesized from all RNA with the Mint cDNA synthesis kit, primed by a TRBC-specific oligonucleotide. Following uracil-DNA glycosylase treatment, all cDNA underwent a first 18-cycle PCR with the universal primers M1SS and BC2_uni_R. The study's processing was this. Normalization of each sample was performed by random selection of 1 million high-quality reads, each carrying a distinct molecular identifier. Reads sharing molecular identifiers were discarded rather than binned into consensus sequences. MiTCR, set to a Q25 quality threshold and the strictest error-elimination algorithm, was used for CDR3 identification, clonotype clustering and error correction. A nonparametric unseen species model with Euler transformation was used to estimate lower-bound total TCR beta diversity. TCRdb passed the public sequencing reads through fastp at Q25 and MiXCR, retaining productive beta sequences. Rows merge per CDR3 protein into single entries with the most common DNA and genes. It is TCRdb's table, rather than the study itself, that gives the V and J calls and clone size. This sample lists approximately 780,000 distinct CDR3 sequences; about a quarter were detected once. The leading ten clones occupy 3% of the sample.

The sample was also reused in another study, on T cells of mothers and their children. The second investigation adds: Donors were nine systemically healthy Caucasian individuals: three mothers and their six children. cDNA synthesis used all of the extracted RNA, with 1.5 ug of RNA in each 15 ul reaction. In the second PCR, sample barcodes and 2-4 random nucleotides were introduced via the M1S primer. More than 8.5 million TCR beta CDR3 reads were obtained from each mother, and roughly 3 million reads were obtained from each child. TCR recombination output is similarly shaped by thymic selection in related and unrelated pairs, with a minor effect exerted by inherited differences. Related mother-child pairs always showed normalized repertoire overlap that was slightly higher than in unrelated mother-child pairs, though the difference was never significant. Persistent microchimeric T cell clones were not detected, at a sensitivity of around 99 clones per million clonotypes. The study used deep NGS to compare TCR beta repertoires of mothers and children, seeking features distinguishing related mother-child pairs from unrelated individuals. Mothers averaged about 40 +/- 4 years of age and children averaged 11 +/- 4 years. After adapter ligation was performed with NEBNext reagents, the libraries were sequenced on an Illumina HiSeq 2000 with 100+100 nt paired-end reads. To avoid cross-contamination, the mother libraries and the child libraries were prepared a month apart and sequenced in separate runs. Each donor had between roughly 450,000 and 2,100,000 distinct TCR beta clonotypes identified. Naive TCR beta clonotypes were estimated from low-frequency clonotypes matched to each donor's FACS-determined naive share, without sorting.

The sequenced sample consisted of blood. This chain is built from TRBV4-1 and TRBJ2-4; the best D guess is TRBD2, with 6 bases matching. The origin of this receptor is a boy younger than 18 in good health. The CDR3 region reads CASSQGGARGAKNIQYF. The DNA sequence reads TGCGCCAGCAGCCAAGGGGGAGCCCGGGGGGCCAAAAACATTCAGTACTTC.